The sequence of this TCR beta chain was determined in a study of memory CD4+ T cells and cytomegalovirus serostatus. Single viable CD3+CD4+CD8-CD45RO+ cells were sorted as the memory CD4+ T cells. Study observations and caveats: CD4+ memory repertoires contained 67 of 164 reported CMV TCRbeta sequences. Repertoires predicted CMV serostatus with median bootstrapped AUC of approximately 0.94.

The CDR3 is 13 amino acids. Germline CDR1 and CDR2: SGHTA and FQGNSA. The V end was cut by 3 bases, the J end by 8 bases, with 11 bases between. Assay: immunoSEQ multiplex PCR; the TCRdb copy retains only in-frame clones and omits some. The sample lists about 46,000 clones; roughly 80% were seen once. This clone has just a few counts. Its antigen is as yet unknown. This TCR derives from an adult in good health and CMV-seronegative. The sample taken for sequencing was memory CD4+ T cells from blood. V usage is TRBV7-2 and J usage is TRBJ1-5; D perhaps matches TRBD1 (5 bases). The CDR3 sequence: CASSFRGLKPQHF. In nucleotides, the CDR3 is TGTGCCAGCAGCTTCCGGGGCCTAAAGCCCCAGCATTTT.